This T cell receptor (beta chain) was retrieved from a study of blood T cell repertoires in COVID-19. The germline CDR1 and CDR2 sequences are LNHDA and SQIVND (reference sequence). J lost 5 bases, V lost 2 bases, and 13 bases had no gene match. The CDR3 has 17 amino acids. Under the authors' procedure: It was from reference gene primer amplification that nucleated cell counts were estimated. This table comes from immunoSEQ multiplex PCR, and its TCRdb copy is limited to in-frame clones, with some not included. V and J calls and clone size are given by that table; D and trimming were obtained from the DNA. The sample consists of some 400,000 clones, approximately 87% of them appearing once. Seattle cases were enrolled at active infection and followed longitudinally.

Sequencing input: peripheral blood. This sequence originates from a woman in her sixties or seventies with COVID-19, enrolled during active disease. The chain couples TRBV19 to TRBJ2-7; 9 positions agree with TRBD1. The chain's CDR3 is CASSIRSPRTGEDEQYF. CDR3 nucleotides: TGTGCCAGTAGTATAAGATCCCCGCGGACAGGGGAAGACGAGCAGTACTTC.